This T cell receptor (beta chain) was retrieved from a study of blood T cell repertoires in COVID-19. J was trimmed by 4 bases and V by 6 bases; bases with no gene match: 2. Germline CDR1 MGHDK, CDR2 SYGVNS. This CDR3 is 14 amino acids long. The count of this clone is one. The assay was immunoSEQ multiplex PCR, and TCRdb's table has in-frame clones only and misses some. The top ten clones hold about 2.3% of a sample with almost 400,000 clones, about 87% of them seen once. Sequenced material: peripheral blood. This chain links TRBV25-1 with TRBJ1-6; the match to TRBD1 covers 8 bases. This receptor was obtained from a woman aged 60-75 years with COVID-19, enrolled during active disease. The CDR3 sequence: CASRGDRYNSPLHF. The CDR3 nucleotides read TGTGCCAGCAGGGGGGACAGGTATAATTCACCCCTCCACTTT.